This entry lists 5 T cell receptor beta chains sequenced from one sample in a study of vaccination and CD4 T cells after COVID-19. Treatment here: approximately 11-day PBMC culture with coronavirus spike peptide pools or control peptides (ViraFEST assay). Their antigens are not known. Cultured CD4+ T-cell DNA underwent Oncomine TCR Beta short-read sequencing. Using its own MiXCR run on the PCR reads, TCRdb lists one record per CDR3 protein. The sample lists 13,000 to 15,000 distinct CDR3 sequences; less than 35% were seen once. The specimen was CD4+ T cells from blood, cultured in vitro, collected before SARS-CoV-2 vaccination. The receptors originated from a human donor who received a COVID-19 vaccine.

The V gene is TRBV30, the J gene TRBJ1-5; D is unresolved. CDR3 size: 13 residues. V lost 3 bases to trimming and J lost 6 bases, with 12 bases between them. Germline CDR1 GTSNPN, CDR2 SVGIG (reference sequence). The CDR3 bases are TGTGCCTGGAGCTCACACTTTGGTCAGCCCCAGCATTTT. It encodes CAWSSHFGQPQHF.

This clonotype turned up a few times. V and J are TRBV10-1 and TRBJ2-1, with a possible D match to TRBD2 (6 bases). The germline CDR1 and CDR2 sequences are WNHNN and SYGVQD (reference sequence). The CDR3 loop spans 16 amino acids. V lost 1 base, J lost 0 bases, and 10 bases lay in between. CDR3 amino acids: CASSEFKRVSYNEQFF. CDR3 coding DNA: TGCGCCAGCAGTGAGTTCAAGCGGGTCTCCTACAATGAGCAGTTCTTC.

This clonotype was seen more than once but under ten times. The genes are TRBV24-1 and TRBJ1-5; TRBD1 matches at 8 bases. Germline assignment: CDR1 KGHDR and CDR2 SFDVKD. The V and J ends lost 7 bases and 2 bases, in that order; junction bases with no gene match: 6. The CDR3 extends over 15 amino acids. The CDR3 DNA is TGTGCCACCAGCGTACAGGGGGGGGGCAATCAGCCCCAGCATTTT. It yields the protein CATSVQGGGNQPQHF.

This clonotype was recorded a few times. The rearrangement uses TRBV7-2 and TRBJ1-2, with D unresolved. The germline gives CDR1 SGHTA, CDR2 FQGNSA. V was pared by 5 bases and J by 2 bases, with 15 bases between. The CDR3 is 15 amino acids. This CDR3 reads CASSQDRRLNYGYTF. CDR3 sequence (DNA): TGTGCCAGCAGCCAGGATAGACGGTTAAACTATGGCTACACCTTC.

The genes are TRBV19 and TRBJ1-5, with D perhaps matching TRBD1 (6 bases). Germline loops: CDR1 LNHDA, CDR2 SQIVND (reference sequence). Trimming shortened V by 0 bases and J by 1 base, and 10 bases separated the two germline ends. The CDR3 covers 16 residues. CDR3 coding DNA: TGTGCCAGTAGTATAGAGGGGGCGTGGAGCAATCAGCCCCAGCATTTT. This translates into CASSIEGAWSNQPQHF.